The TCR beta chain described here comes from a study of CD8 T cells in Susac syndrome. Only one count was recorded for this clonotype. With V trimmed by 4 bases and J by 3 bases, 10 bases remained unmatched. The germline CDR1 and CDR2 sequences are LGHDT and YNNKEL (reference sequence). The CDR3 length is 16 residues. Reverse transcription of roughly 0.5 to 1 ug RNA was performed with random hexamers. Each CDR3 protein is one row after TCRdb ran MiXCR on the immunoSEQ multiplex PCR reads. In the table there are about 280,000 distinct CDR3 sequences, 70% to 90% of which are singletons. This receptor was taken from a human donor with multiple sclerosis. The chain is built from TRBV3-1 and TRBJ2-3; TRBD2 matches at 7 bases. Input material: CD8+ T cells from PBMCs. The CDR3 is CASSPLPWRETDTQYF. For the CDR3, the DNA is TGTGCCAGCAGCCCGCTGCCTTGGCGGGAGACAGATACGCAGTATTTT.